These 27 T cell receptor beta chains came from one sample sequenced in a study of blood T cell repertoires in COVID-19. Profiling relied on immunoSEQ multiplex PCR, and the TCRdb table lists in-frame clones only, not all of them. The sample holds roughly 100,000 clones; less than 85% are singletons and the top ten take more than 6.5%. Sequenced input: peripheral blood. The source of these receptors is a man between 65 and 85 years old with acute or convalescent COVID-19.

The sample holds a few counts of this clone. The chain links TRBV18 to TRBJ1-1; 7 nucleotides line up with TRBD1. The CDR3 length is 13 residues. The V gene's germline CDR1 is KGHSH and CDR2 LQKENI. J was trimmed by 5 bases and V by 3 bases; bases with no gene match: 3. As DNA, the CDR3 is TGTGCCAGCTCACCCGCAGGGGGGACTGAAGCTTTCTTT. As protein: CASSPAGGTEAFF.

This sequence joins TRBV28 and TRBJ1-2; D gene unclear. The CDR3 consists of 15 residues. The germline gives CDR1 MDHEN, CDR2 SYDVKM. V was shortened by 2 bases and J by 7 bases, with 17 bases between the two germline ends. CDR3 loop: CASSLQASPLGGYTF. The CDR3 region has the DNA TGTGCCAGCAGTTTACAGGCCTCTCCGTTGGGTGGCTACACCTTC.

There are a few counts of this clone. The CDR3 DNA sequence: TGTGCCAGCAGTGAAGACAGGGGGGGCTACACCTTC. This encodes CASSEDRGGYTF. The chain joins TRBV2 to TRBJ1-2; the match to TRBD1 covers 8 bases. The CDR3 covers 12 residues. Germline CDR1 is SNHLY and CDR2 is FYNNEI. Trimming at V came to 1 base and at J to 8 bases, leaving 0 bases not matched to a gene.

The V call is TRBV5-1, the J call TRBJ2-3; the match to TRBD2 covers 15 bases. After removal of 3 bases from V and 3 bases from J, the junction contained 2 bases not matched to a gene. CDR1 and CDR2 (germline): SGHRS, YFSETQ. This CDR3 is 16 amino acids long. The CDR3 loop reads CASSSGLAGGTDTQYF. CDR3 in DNA: TGCGCCAGCAGCTCGGGACTAGCGGGGGGTACAGATACGCAGTATTTT.

This clone has only a few counts. The chain has TRBV28 and TRBJ1-1; TRBD1 aligns across 10 bases. J gave up 1 base and V 1 base, and 9 bases lay outside the gene matches. Germline V gene data show CDR1 as MDHEN and CDR2 as SYDVKM. The CDR3 length is 18 residues. CDR3 loop: CASSLSPGQGTPNTEAFF. The DNA for the CDR3 is TGTGCCAGCAGTTTATCTCCGGGACAGGGGACCCCGAACACTGAAGCTTTCTTT.

This clone is a singleton in its sample. In DNA, the CDR3 is TGTGCCAGCAGCCCACTAACTGGGACTAGCGGGAGAGGGAATGAGCAGTTCTTC. Translated: CASSPLTGTSGRGNEQFF. The rearrangement uses TRBV7-8 and TRBJ2-1, with 14 bases that match TRBD2. The ends lost 5 bases at V and 7 bases at J; junction bases unmatched: 13. The CDR3 consists of 18 residues. Looked up from germline, CDR1 is SGHVS and CDR2 is FQNEAQ.

The chain is built from TRBV7-9 and TRBJ1-1; D perhaps matches TRBD1 (5 bases). This CDR3 is built from 14 residues. The germline CDR1 and CDR2 sequences are SEHNR and FQNEAQ (reference sequence). The ends were cut back, 5 bases at V and 10 bases at J, with 20 bases in the middle. CDR3 loop: CASSGSLGRERAFF. DNA for the CDR3: TGTGCCAGCAGCGGTTCCTTGGGCAGGGAACGAGCTTTCTTT.

This rearrangement joins TRBV28 to TRBJ2-5; no clear D gene. The V gene lost 2 bases and the J gene lost 5 bases, with 15 bases spanning the gap. The germline gives CDR1 MDHEN, CDR2 SYDVKM. The CDR3 runs to 15 residues. The CDR3 coding sequence is TGTGCCAGCAGTTTAGTTGGCCCATCCAGGGAGACCCAGTACTTC. Its translation: CASSLVGPSRETQYF. The full variable domain, rest sourced from reference TRBV28 and TRBJ2-5, is DVKVTQSSRYLVKRTGEKVFLECVQDMDHENMFWYRQDPGLGLRLIYFSYDVKMKEKGDIPEGYSVSREKKERFSLILESASTNQTSMYLCASSLVGPSRETQYFGPGTRLLVL.

The DNA for the CDR3 is TGCGCCAGCAGCATCCTAACAGGGGTAGCAACCGGGGAGCTGTTTTTT. It specifies CASSILTGVATGELFF. This rearrangement joins TRBV5-1 to TRBJ2-2; 7 bases line up with TRBD1. J was trimmed by 5 bases and V by 4 bases; bases with no gene match: 11. This CDR3 has 16 residues. The germline gives CDR1 SGHRS, CDR2 YFSETQ.

J is TRBJ1-4 and V is TRBV9; D is uncertain. The CDR3 consists of 15 residues. The V and J ends lost 0 bases and 3 bases respectively, with 9 bases between them. CDR1 SGDLS and CDR2 YYNGEE come from the germline V gene. The CDR3 region is CASSVEERPNEKLFF. CDR3 sequence (DNA): TGTGCCAGCAGCGTAGAGGAGCGGCCTAATGAAAAACTGTTTTTT. Full variable domain (rest looked up from reference TRBV9 and TRBJ1-4): DSGVTQTPKHLITATGQRVTLRCSPRSGDLSVYWYQQSLDQGLQFLIQYYNGEERAKGNILERFSAQQFPDLHSELNLSSLELGDSALYFCASSVEERPNEKLFFGSGTQLSVL.

This clone has more than one count but fewer than ten. The rearrangement links TRBV30 to TRBJ1-3; 8 bases agree with TRBD1. The V gene's germline CDR1 is GTSNPN and CDR2 SVGIG (reference sequence). The CDR3 is 16 residues long. V was clipped by 2 bases and J by 0 bases; unmatched bases: 6. The DNA for the CDR3 is TGTGCCTGGAGTCTCCCGGACAGGGCCTCTGGAAACACCATATATTTT. The encoded protein is CAWSLPDRASGNTIYF.

The table lists this clone with a few counts. This sequence joins TRBV18 and TRBJ2-7, with 10 bases matching TRBD2. Unmatched junction bases numbered 5, after V lost 3 bases and J lost 6 bases. Germline V gene sequence: CDR1 KGHSH, CDR2 LQKENI. This CDR3 is built from 14 residues. Written as DNA, the CDR3 is TGTGCCAGCTCACCGGGTAGCGGGAGGTCCGAGCAGTACTTC. The encoded protein is CASSPGSGRSEQYF.

The chain uses TRBV7-8 and TRBJ2-1, with 14 bases identical to TRBD2. The CDR3 loop spans 18 amino acids. Germline loops: CDR1 SGHVS, CDR2 FQNEAQ. Trimming removed 5 bases from V and 7 bases from J; junction bases left unmatched: 13. In DNA, the CDR3 is TGTGCCAGCAGCGCCCAATCCGGGACTAGCGGGAGAGGAAATGAGCAGTTCTTC. Residues: CASSAQSGTSGRGNEQFF.

This chain links TRBV19 with TRBJ1-5; TRBD1 matches 11 bases. Per germline, CDR1 LNHDA and CDR2 SQIVND (reference sequence). The CDR3 has 19 amino acids. Trimming cost V 3 bases and J 7 bases; bases outside gene matches: 17. The chain's CDR3 is CASSISHGTGGGWIQPQHF. In nucleotides, the CDR3 is TGTGCCAGTAGTATCTCCCACGGGACAGGGGGAGGTTGGATCCAGCCCCAGCATTTT.

V and J are TRBV4-2 and TRBJ1-5; D possibly corresponds to TRBD1 (5 bases). The V gene lost 3 bases and the J gene lost 4 bases, with 13 bases spanning the gap. The CDR3 spans 15 residues. Germline V lookup: CDR1 LGHNA, CDR2 YNFKEQ. The CDR3, as DNA: TGTGCCAGCAGCCACTACACAGGTGGGAATCAGCCCCAGCATTTT. Translating it yields CASSHYTGGNQPQHF.

The rearrangement links TRBV5-6 to TRBJ2-7, with D possibly matching TRBD2 (7 bases). The CDR3 consists of 15 residues. The ends were cut back, 1 base at V and 3 bases at J, with 14 bases in the middle. Germline V gene data show CDR1 as SGHDT and CDR2 as YYEEEE. The CDR3 sequence is CASSLRGDYLYEQYV. DNA of the CDR3: TGTGCCAGCAGCTTGAGGGGGGACTATCTCTACGAGCAGTACGTC.

The chain couples TRBV3-1 (or the pseudogene TRBV3-2) to TRBJ1-6; the D gene is possibly TRBD1 (5 bases). CDR1 and CDR2 (germline): LGHDT, YNNKEL (reference sequence). The V end lost 4 bases, the J end lost 4 bases, and 17 bases lay between the germline ends. This CDR3 is 17 amino acids long. The CDR3 region is CASSLYEPTAYNSPLHF. The CDR3 DNA reads TGTGCCAGCAGCCTATATGAGCCGACAGCTTATAATTCACCCCTCCACTTT.

The chain combines TRBV29-1 with TRBJ1-2; 9 bases are a match to TRBD1. This CDR3 spans 13 amino acids. J gave up 8 bases and V 3 bases, and 7 bases lay outside the gene matches. The germline V gene has CDR1 SQVTM and CDR2 ANQGSEA. The CDR3 region has the DNA TGCAGCGTTGACCCGACAGGGGGAGGCGGCTACACCTTC. It translates to CSVDPTGGGGYTF.

The rearrangement joins TRBV6-5 to TRBJ1-2; D is uncertain. This CDR3 comprises 14 residues. Trimming removed 6 bases at V and 0 bases at J, with 11 bases between. CDR1 and CDR2 from the germline V gene are MNHEY and SVGAGI. The CDR3 nucleotides read TGTGCCAGCAGGCGGGCCGTAGCTAACTATGGCTACACCTTC. Its translation is CASRRAVANYGYTF.

The CDR3 spells CASTKGGGTFSGNTIYF. The CDR3, as DNA: TGTGCCAGTACCAAAGGAGGCGGGACCTTCTCTGGAAACACCATATATTTT. The chain couples TRBV19 to TRBJ1-3; D might be TRBD1 (5 bases). Trimming took 7 bases from V and 0 from J, leaving 19 bases between them. This CDR3 is built from 17 residues. Germline CDR1 LNHDA, CDR2 SQIVND (reference sequence).

J is TRBJ2-2 and V is TRBV7-2; D perhaps matches TRBD1 (5 bases). The CDR3 runs to 14 residues. V was pared by 5 bases and J by 5 bases, with 12 bases between. CDR1 and CDR2 from the germline V gene are SGHTA and FQGNSA. Here the CDR3 reads CASSLDISTGELFF. The CDR3 DNA follows: TGTGCCAGCAGCCTGGACATATCAACCGGGGAGCTGTTTTTT.

This rearrangement joins TRBV9 to TRBJ1-5; D is unclear. V was pared by 3 bases and J by 2 bases, with 12 bases between. Germline V gene sequence: CDR1 SGDLS, CDR2 YYNGEE. The CDR3 runs to 15 residues. CDR3 sequence: CASSARGIGNQPQHF. CDR3 in DNA: TGTGCCAGCAGCGCTAGAGGGATAGGCAATCAGCCCCAGCATTTT.

The chain combines TRBV7-2 with TRBJ2-1; 10 bases are a match to TRBD2. This CDR3 comprises 17 residues. Germline V gene data show CDR1 as SGHTA and CDR2 as FQGNSA. V shed 1 base, J shed 5 bases, and the junction held 8 bases outside the gene matches. The CDR3 nucleotides are TGTGCCAGCAGCTTAGAAACCGGGACTAGCGCTAACAATGAGCAGTTCTTC. Translated: CASSLETGTSANNEQFF.

CDR3 in DNA: TGTGCCAGCAGTGAACCCCCAGGGGGTACTGGGGCCAACGTCCTGACTTTC. This codes for CASSEPPGGTGANVLTF. The chain joins TRBV25-1 to TRBJ2-6, with 7 positions matching TRBD1. The CDR3 extends over 17 amino acids. Germline CDR1 and CDR2: MGHDK and SYGVNS. V gave up 2 bases and J gave up 2 bases; unmatched junction bases: 6.

V usage is TRBV11-3 and J usage is TRBJ2-1; TRBD2 aligns across 13 bases. Germline V gene sequence: CDR1 SGHNT, CDR2 YENEEA. Germline trimming cut 4 bases from V and 7 bases from J; bases unmatched to any gene: 7. This CDR3 contains 16 residues. This CDR3 is CASSSGLAGVWNEQFF. CDR3 DNA sequence: TGTGCCAGCAGCTCAGGACTAGCGGGAGTCTGGAATGAGCAGTTCTTC.

The sample holds one count of this clone. This chain uses TRBV30 with TRBJ1-2; no firm D call. Per the germline V gene, CDR1 is GTSNPN and CDR2 is SVGIG (reference sequence). This CDR3 spans 11 amino acids. With 7 bases removed from V and 8 bases from J, the gap between germline ends came to 14 bases. The CDR3 sequence is CAYADEEGYTF. The DNA of the CDR3 is TGTGCCTATGCAGACGAGGAAGGCTACACCTTC. Full variable domain (remainder filled in from reference TRBV30 and TRBJ1-2): SQTIHQWPATLVQPVGSPLSLECTVEGTSNPNLYWYRQAAGRGLQLLFYSVGIGQISSEVPQNLSASRPQDRQFILSSKKLLLSDSGFYLCAYADEEGYTFGSGTRLTVV.

The CDR3 region is CASSIGRGTEAFF. The DNA for the CDR3 is TGTGCCAGTAGTATAGGCAGGGGCACTGAAGCTTTCTTT. The chain employs TRBV19 and TRBJ1-1; D is possibly TRBD1 (6 bases). CDR3 length: 13 amino acids. Germline assignment: CDR1 LNHDA and CDR2 SQIVND (reference sequence). Trimming cost V 1 base and J 4 bases, with 7 bases left between them.